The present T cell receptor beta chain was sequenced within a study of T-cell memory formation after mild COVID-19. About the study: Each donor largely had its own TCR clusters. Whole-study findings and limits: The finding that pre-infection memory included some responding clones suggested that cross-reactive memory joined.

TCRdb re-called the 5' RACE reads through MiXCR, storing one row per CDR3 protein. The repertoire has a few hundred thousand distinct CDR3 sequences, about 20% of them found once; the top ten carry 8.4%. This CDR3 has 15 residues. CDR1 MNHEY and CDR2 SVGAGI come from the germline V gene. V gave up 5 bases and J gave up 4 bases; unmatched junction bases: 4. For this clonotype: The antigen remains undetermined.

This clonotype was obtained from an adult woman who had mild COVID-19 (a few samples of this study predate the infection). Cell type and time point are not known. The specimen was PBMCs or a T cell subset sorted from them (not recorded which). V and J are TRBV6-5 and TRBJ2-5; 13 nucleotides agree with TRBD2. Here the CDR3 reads CASSVLAGGRETQYF. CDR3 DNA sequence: TGTGCCAGCAGTGTACTAGCGGGGGGGCGAGAGACCCAGTACTTC.